The present entry profiles one TCR beta chain with its context. No cognate antigen has been identified for it. Nothing much larger sits one base from this clone, and base qualities are not available. Preparation of the library involved the immunoSEQ multiplex PCR assay. A mixture of 60 forward primers for TCR Vbeta segments and 13 reverse primers for TCR Jbeta segments was used in the multiplex PCR. A multiplex PCR assay on genomic DNA amplified the CDR3 region of rearranged TCR beta genes. The Illumina HiSeq System was used to sequence the amplified TCR beta libraries as 87-base-pair reads. Per the source publication's procedure: In a later analysis, roughly 80 million unique TCR beta chains were counted across the roughly 610 repertoires, and approximately 9.9 million of these chains were shared by at least two donors. A nearest-neighbor algorithm error-corrected the raw reads and collapsed the reads into unique sequences, merging closely related sequences to remove PCR and sequencing errors. V, D and J gene segments were assigned by aligning CDR3 sequences to IMGT reference sequences. For a sequence to be retained, at least a six-nucleotide match to both a V gene segment and a J gene segment was required. A rearrangement was called productive if the CDR3 had no stop codons and remained in frame with V and J, and every other rearrangement was called non-productive. Following IMGT convention, CDR3 was defined as the stretch from the second conserved V-encoded cysteine to the conserved J-encoded phenylalanine. In an earlier analysis of around 640 of the donors, sequences lacking an unambiguous match to a single V gene segment were excluded. In an earlier analysis of about 590 of the donors, a V segment was called functional when productive rearrangements were above 56.7%, and segregating when the standard deviation between donors exceeded 5%. A statistical classification framework was built to diagnose cytomegalovirus status from the catalog of TCR beta chain sequences. In a later analysis, V and J genes were assigned by comparing TCR nucleotide sequences against IMGT/GENE-DB human TR gene sequences. A later analysis assigned CDR3 sequences and most-parsimonious VDJ recombination scenarios with the TCRdist pipeline. In a later analysis, each TCR beta chain was defined by its CDR3 amino acid sequence together with its V-gene family, and reads without a unique V-gene family were excluded. As a way to deal with suspected cross-contamination and a sequencing artifact, a later analysis dropped approximately 590 nucleotide sequences that were highly shared and had low generation probability. A later analysis calculated a clonal expansion index for each public chain from normalized within-repertoire ranks of inferred template counts. Generation probabilities in a later analysis came from a VDJ recombination model fitted to out-of-frame rearrangements, and those results were checked against IGoR. Hypergeometric tests were used in a later analysis to score TCR-TCR, TCR-HLA and TCR-CMV co-occurrence, with a repertoire-size bias correction applied to the TCR pairs. To estimate false discovery rates, a later analysis permuted the HLA or CMV assignments 20 times. In a later analysis, co-occurring TCRs were grouped with DBSCAN, and TCRdist sequence similarity was added when clustering was performed within HLA-allele-positive subsets. For co-occurrence clustering, repertoires with fewer than 30,000 or more than 120,000 public chains were excluded, along with about five repertoires with anomalous nucleotide sharing. Sourced from immuneACCESS, this table was stored by TCRdb with only in-frame sequences that have V and J called. A share of the clones is absent; for the studies checked, an unresolved V gene accounts for under half, and the remainder has no known explanation. V and J calls plus clone size are reproduced from that table; the DNA served to infer D and trimming. This sample holds 150,000 or so clones; approximately 80% were observed only once. Over 10% of the sample lies in the top ten.

CDR1 and CDR2, per the germline V gene, are SQVTM and ANQGSEA. At the junction V is shortened by 6 bases and J by 3 bases; bases outside the gene matches: 13. There are 16 amino acids in the CDR3, from cysteine to phenylalanine inclusive. Solely the CDR3 DNA is kept, with 48 bases framed from the first base. The sample belongs to a study of cytomegalovirus exposure and HLA in healthy donors (dated by TCRdb to 2015 to 2018). Regarding the study in general: An earlier analysis of approximately 600 of the donors reported roughly 270 Gb of sequence data and roughly 100 million unique TCR beta sequences from some 180 million T cells. Among 350 to 400 genotyped donors of the cohort, an average of about 240,000 unique TCR beta nucleotide sequences were sequenced per donor, 15% to 20% of them non-productive. The genetic ancestry cluster associated with self-reported Caucasian donors included 81% of the approximately 410 genotyped donors. An early release that covered fewer than 800 HLA-typed donors contained approximately 300 gigabases of sequencing data and tens of millions of unique TCR sequences. In addition to the first cohort of 650 to 750 subjects, a separate validation cohort of 120 different subjects was used. A later analysis re-examined previously published TCR beta repertoires from hundreds of donors and added high-resolution HLA genotyping to investigate patterns of TCR occurrence. An earlier analysis of 587 of the donors used high-throughput TCR beta sequencing to judge whether each TCR beta V gene segment behaved as functional or pseudogenic. Roughly five DR-DQ haplotypes were treated as single units for association and clustering because of strong linkage in the cohort. The study was designed to test whether signatures of past pathogen exposure could be identified by cataloging public T cell receptors. All discovery cohort repertoires had been generated using a single sequencing platform. Class I and class II HLA loci were covered by the typing at four-digit resolution. The later analysis used no new phenotypic data to find candidate immune exposures, relying instead on TCR beta sequences and their occurrence across donors. Typing coverage differed by locus: A, B, C, DRB1 and DQB1 were typed in roughly 620-630 donors, DQA1 in roughly 500, DPA1 in approximately 610, and DPB1 in 400 to 480. Using immunosequencing, the study profiled T cell repertoires from about 620 subjects and related those repertoires to cytomegalovirus serostatus. Alongside the repertoire data, information on donor age, sex, ethnicity and CMV serostatus was compiled. Genome-wide SNP genotypes for about 65% of the roughly 670 donors were used in a later genetic analysis, which treated that subset as a discovery cohort. To predict cytomegalovirus infection status, the study brought together high-throughput TCR immunosequencing, statistical association of individual TCRs with disease status, and machine learning.

In total, 600 or so healthy bone marrow donors made up the cohort. At the time of sampling, all cohort members were nominally healthy, though unrecorded immune exposures were likely present. The donor was CMV seropositive and was included in the group of approximately 300 seropositive cohort members. Each donor provided a peripheral blood sample, and peripheral blood mononuclear cells were used for TCR beta sequencing. Genomic DNA was extracted from the blood cell samples with the Qiagen DNeasy Blood Extraction Kit. Paper-wide results and their limitations: Because counts were too low, seventeen rarely observed V segments, including chromosome 9 orphons, were excluded from the earlier analysis of roughly 580 of the donors. In a later analysis, TCR association rates were found to vary across HLA loci, with the most associated TCRs seen for DRB1 alleles and the fewest for HLA-C alleles. In vitro tests confirmed that three of the cytomegalovirus-associated TCR beta chains recognize cytomegalovirus antigens. While some public TCRs were present in many individuals, most TCR sequences turned up only very rarely across donors. In an earlier analysis of a few hundred of the donors, most TCR beta V segments were observed in productive rearrangements about 87% or about 30% of the time, broadly matching IMGT annotations. When HLA alleles, especially DR and DQ, strongly co-occurred, TCR associations were difficult to assign to individual alleles. According to a later analysis, parvovirus B19, influenza, CMV and Epstein-Barr virus appeared linked to several top co-occurrence clusters. A further reported finding was that TCR beta sequences accurately predicted the HLA-A and HLA-B alleles for most subjects in the first cohort. Cytomegalovirus status was reported to be diagnosed by the classifier with high specificity and sensitivity in both the original and validation cohorts. The study gave a list of 150 to 200 TCR beta chains associated with cytomegalovirus. The authors suggested that the approach could potentially be extended to other disease states and immunological phenotypes. This cohort had only TCR beta chains sequenced, and the lack of alpha or paired-chain data limited which features could be detected. A later analysis found that most CMV-associated TCR beta chains appeared HLA-restricted, with HLA associations seemingly driven largely by CMV exposure. A cluster of highly shared sequence variants was judged likely to be a technical artifact of the sequencing pipeline. Because HLA typing was unavailable for some donors at each locus, only the typed subset was used in association tests. Presence/absence analyses assumed roughly uniform sequencing depth across donors, an assumption that may not hold. Because the 87-base-pair reads could not distinguish some IMGT-functional V segments, including TRBV6-2 and TRBV6-3, those segments were excluded. For the cohort, immune exposure information was limited to CMV serostatus. According to a later genetic analysis, donors in an Asian-associated ancestry cluster had fewer N-insertions in productive TCRs than the roughly 670-donor mean. Correlated functional status among segregating V segments might be attributable to linkage disequilibrium, but an unknown experimental factor could not be ruled out. V-gene and J-gene trimming of TCR beta chains was associated with a missense DCLRE1C variant in a later genetic analysis, and the association was replicated in an independent cohort. A later analysis found that HLA-associated TCR beta chains were more clonally expanded and had lower generation probabilities than equally common non-associated chains. At a false discovery rate of 0.05, a later analysis linked under 20,000 TCR beta sequences to specific HLA alleles.

The receptor chain draws on TRBV29-1 and TRBJ2-7; 11 bases in between match TRBD1. This TCR was sampled from a young man in good health and CMV-seropositive. The sample taken for sequencing was PBMCs. CDR3 reads: CSVVIRDRGVFYEQYF. The base sequence is TGCAGCGTAGTTATTAGGGACAGGGGGGTTTTCTACGAGCAGTACTTC.